The present T cell receptor beta chain was sequenced within a study of blood T cell repertoires in COVID-19. Study at large: COVID-19 samples from acute and convalescent phases originated in the United States, Italy and Spain. PBMCs, B-cell-depleted T cells, or T cells were the source of the cDNA or gDNA that made up the material.

In the authors' workflow: For nucleated cells, counts were estimated from reference gene primer amplification. Produced via immunoSEQ multiplex PCR; TCRdb's table is partial and in-frame only. Clone size and V and J calls were adopted from that table, with D and trimming inferred from the DNA. The table lists about 140,000 clones, around 88% of them singletons. The sample consisted of peripheral blood. The receptor was isolated from a human donor in a cohort sampled during active COVID-19.

For the CDR3, the DNA is TGTGCCAGCAGTTTATTGGCGACAGGGGGGTTTCCCGGGGAGCTGTTTTTT. This codes for CASSLLATGGFPGELFF. The J gene is TRBJ2-2, the V gene TRBV27; 9 nucleotides match TRBD1. J was trimmed by 6 bases and V by 1 base; bases with no gene match: 9. The germline gives CDR1 MNHEY, CDR2 SMNVEV (reference sequence). This CDR3 has 17 amino acids.